This is a list of T cell receptor beta chains from one sample in a study of blood T cell repertoires in COVID-19. The repertoire was sequenced with immunoSEQ multiplex PCR; TCRdb's copy has only in-frame clones and lacks some. The table includes 90,000 to 120,000 clones, around 83% detected once. Sequencing used peripheral blood. All receptors come from a man in his sixties or seventies with acute or convalescent COVID-19. Both conserved end residues are part of each CDR3. A D gene is named only where the DNA matches it firmly. A row's size may be missing; if present it is once, few, many or a size class.

clone size	D gene	V gene	J gene	CDR3 protein	CDR3 DNA
.	.	TRBV6-5	TRBJ2-7	CASTPPGTVLGEQYF	TGTGCCAGCACCCCCCCCGGAACGGTACTAGGGGAGCAGTACTTC
few	.	TRBV6-5	TRBJ1-6	CASSREGLNSPLHF	TGTGCCAGCAGCAGGGAGGGGCTAAATTCACCCCTCCACTTT
.	.	TRBV6-1	TRBJ1-2	CASSEPRDYGYTF	TGTGCCAGCAGTGAACCCCGGGACTATGGCTACACCTTC
few	TRBD2	TRBV29-1	TRBJ2-5	CSARPGLASQETQYF	TGCAGCGCCCGGCCGGGACTAGCGTCTCAAGAGACCCAGTACTTC
few	.	TRBV12-5	TRBJ2-2	CASGYTGQRANTGELFF	TGTGCTAGTGGTTATACTGGCCAGCGGGCGAACACCGGGGAGCTGTTTTTT
.	.	TRBV5-1	TRBJ1-1	CASSTANTEAFF	TGCGCCAGCAGCACAGCGAACACTGAAGCTTTCTTT
once	.	TRBV29-1	TRBJ2-7	CSVATLSAGEQYF	TGCAGCGTTGCCACGTTAAGTGCGGGGGAGCAGTACTTC
.	.	TRBV4-2	TRBJ1-1	CASISGGSTEAFF	TGTGCCAGCATCTCAGGAGGAAGCACTGAAGCTTTCTTT
.	TRBD2	TRBV6-5	TRBJ2-5	CASKGGGAQETQYF	TGTGCCAGCAAGGGCGGGGGGGCCCAAGAGACCCAGTACTTC
.	TRBD1	TRBV6-5	TRBJ1-2	CASSRTGAYGYTF	TGTGCCAGCAGCCGTACAGGGGCCTATGGCTACACCTTC
.	.	TRBV14	TRBJ1-2	CASSQEATVGGYTF	TGTGCCAGCAGCCAAGAGGCGACAGTCGGTGGCTACACCTTC
.	TRBD1	TRBV6-4	TRBJ1-2	CASSDSGQGARGYTF	TGTGCCAGCAGTGACTCCGGACAGGGGGCGCGGGGCTACACCTTC
.	TRBD1	TRBV7-9	TRBJ1-2	CASSLDRGYYGYTF	TGTGCCAGCAGCTTAGACAGGGGTTACTATGGCTACACCTTC
.	TRBD1	TRBV7-3	TRBJ1-6	CASSLQGGNSPLHF	TGTGCCAGCAGCCTACAGGGGGGTAATTCACCCCTCCACTTT
.	TRBD2	TRBV5-1	TRBJ2-1	CASSRGTSGGVGDEQFF	TGCGCCAGCAGCCGCGGGACTAGCGGGGGGGTGGGCGATGAGCAGTTCTTC
.	TRBD1	TRBV12-3/TRBV12-4	TRBJ1-1	CASSLETGAEAFF	TGTGCCAGCAGTTTAGAGACAGGGGCTGAAGCTTTCTTT
.	TRBD2	TRBV5-1	TRBJ2-7	CASSLKTSGSSYEQYF	TGCGCCAGCAGCTTGAAAACTAGCGGAAGCTCCTACGAGCAGTACTTC
.	TRBD2	TRBV28	TRBJ2-5	CASSLTGLEAQETQYF	TGTGCCAGCAGTTTGACCGGACTAGAGGCGCAAGAGACCCAGTACTTC
.	.	TRBV6-1	TRBJ1-2	CASSHEGPAGYGYTF	TGTGCCAGCAGCCACGAAGGACCGGCGGGCTATGGCTACACCTTC
.	.	TRBV6-5	TRBJ1-2	CASSYSGGSYGYTF	TGTGCCAGCAGTTACTCGGGGGGGAGCTATGGCTACACCTTC
few	.	TRBV6-6	TRBJ1-5	CASTASSNQPQHF	TGTGCCAGCACCGCAAGCAGCAATCAGCCCCAGCATTTT
.	.	TRBV7-2	TRBJ2-7	CASSLAAGTITYEQYF	TGTGCCAGCAGCTTAGCCGCGGGGACCATTACATACGAGCAGTACTTC
.	.	TRBV5-6	TRBJ2-1	CASMWLQGPYNEQFF	TGTGCCAGCATGTGGCTCCAGGGCCCGTACAATGAGCAGTTCTTC
.	.	TRBV9	TRBJ2-2	CASGSQVALGGELFF	TGTGCCAGCGGGTCTCAGGTTGCACTGGGCGGGGAGCTGTTTTTT
.	TRBD1	TRBV23-1	TRBJ1-4	CASSQSTRGSATNEKLFF	TGCGCCAGCAGTCAATCTACCAGGGGGAGTGCAACTAATGAAAAACTGTTTTTT
.	.	TRBV24-1	TRBJ1-2	CATSGRDGYTF	TGTGCCACCAGTGGGAGGGACGGCTACACCTTC
.	TRBD2	TRBV5-5	TRBJ2-1	CASSLSSGGREQFF	TGTGCCAGCAGCTTGTCAAGCGGGGGCCGGGAGCAGTTCTTC
once	TRBD1	TRBV19	TRBJ1-1	CASSHPGQGMAEAFF	TGTGCCAGTAGTCATCCGGGACAGGGGATGGCTGAAGCTTTCTTT
.	.	TRBV12-3/TRBV12-4	TRBJ2-7	CASSLANLGEQYF	TGTGCCAGCAGTTTAGCGAACCTAGGCGAGCAGTACTTC
.	.	TRBV3-1/TRBV3-2	TRBJ2-7	CATSGLSYEQYF	TGTGCCACCAGCGGACTCTCCTACGAGCAGTACTTC
.	.	TRBV6-5	TRBJ2-2	CASSYLGGFPTGELFF	TGTGCCAGCAGTTACCTGGGCGGGTTCCCCACCGGGGAGCTGTTTTTT
.	.	TRBV5-1	TRBJ1-1	CASTVQGGNTEAFF	TGCGCCAGCACCGTACAGGGTGGGAACACTGAAGCTTTCTTT
.	TRBD1	TRBV11-3	TRBJ2-3	CASSLSVGQGSADTQYF	TGTGCCAGCAGCTTGAGTGTGGGACAGGGGAGCGCAGATACGCAGTATTTT
once	.	TRBV7-8	TRBJ1-5	CASSSGVGNQPQHF	TGTGCCAGCAGCTCAGGGGTGGGGAATCAGCCCCAGCATTTT
.	TRBD1	TRBV15	TRBJ2-1	CATSRDRQGAGEQFF	TGTGCCACCAGCAGAGACCGACAGGGGGCGGGCGAGCAGTTCTTC
.	.	TRBV7-2	TRBJ2-3	CASSLTDTQYF	TGTGCCAGCAGCCTTACAGATACGCAGTATTTT
.	.	TRBV5-8	TRBJ2-3	CASSLRQGYSTDTQYF	TGTGCCAGCAGCTTGAGGCAGGGCTATAGCACAGATACGCAGTATTTT
.	TRBD1	TRBV5-8	TRBJ1-2	CASSSGQGTKYGYTF	TGTGCCAGCAGCTCCGGACAGGGGACGAAGTATGGCTACACCTTC
.	TRBD2	TRBV7-2	TRBJ2-3	CASSLVLGGGTDTQYF	TGTGCCAGCAGCTTAGTGTTGGGGGGAGGGACAGATACGCAGTATTTT
.	TRBD1	TRBV5-1	TRBJ1-2	CASRATGGGYGYTF	TGCGCCAGCAGAGCGACAGGGGGCGGGTATGGCTACACCTTC
few	TRBD1	TRBV18	TRBJ2-1	CASSPMVKGQGAREQFF	TGTGCCAGCTCACCAATGGTGAAGGGGCAGGGGGCACGAGAGCAGTTCTTC
.	TRBD1	TRBV19	TRBJ2-7	CASSIEGQGVYEQYF	TGTGCCAGTAGTATTGAAGGACAGGGGGTCTACGAGCAGTACTTC
.	.	TRBV14	TRBJ1-4	CASSQESVLGAEKLFF	TGTGCCAGCAGCCAAGAAAGCGTACTAGGCGCCGAAAAACTGTTTTTT
.	.	TRBV4-1	TRBJ1-5	CASSSGGESNQPQHF	TGCGCCAGCAGTTCCGGGGGGGAAAGCAATCAGCCCCAGCATTTT
.	.	TRBV21-1	TRBJ2-5	CASSPPCDGAGETQYF	TGTGCCAGCAGCCCCCCCTGTGACGGGGCGGGGGAGACCCAGTACTTC
once	.	TRBV27	TRBJ1-6	CASSFLFRGEVSPLHF	TGTGCCAGCAGTTTCCTATTCCGGGGGGAGGTTTCACCCCTCCACTTT
.	.	TRBV18	TRBJ1-1	CASSPPGDTEAFF	TGTGCCAGCTCACCACCGGGAGATACTGAAGCTTTCTTT
.	.	TRBV13	TRBJ2-7	CASSWRGNHEQYF	TGTGCCAGCAGTTGGCGGGGCAATCACGAGCAGTACTTC
.	TRBD1	TRBV2	TRBJ1-5	CASSDRRGGRTGSNQPQHF	TGTGCCAGCAGTGACCGACGGGGAGGACGGACAGGGAGCAATCAGCCCCAGCATTTT